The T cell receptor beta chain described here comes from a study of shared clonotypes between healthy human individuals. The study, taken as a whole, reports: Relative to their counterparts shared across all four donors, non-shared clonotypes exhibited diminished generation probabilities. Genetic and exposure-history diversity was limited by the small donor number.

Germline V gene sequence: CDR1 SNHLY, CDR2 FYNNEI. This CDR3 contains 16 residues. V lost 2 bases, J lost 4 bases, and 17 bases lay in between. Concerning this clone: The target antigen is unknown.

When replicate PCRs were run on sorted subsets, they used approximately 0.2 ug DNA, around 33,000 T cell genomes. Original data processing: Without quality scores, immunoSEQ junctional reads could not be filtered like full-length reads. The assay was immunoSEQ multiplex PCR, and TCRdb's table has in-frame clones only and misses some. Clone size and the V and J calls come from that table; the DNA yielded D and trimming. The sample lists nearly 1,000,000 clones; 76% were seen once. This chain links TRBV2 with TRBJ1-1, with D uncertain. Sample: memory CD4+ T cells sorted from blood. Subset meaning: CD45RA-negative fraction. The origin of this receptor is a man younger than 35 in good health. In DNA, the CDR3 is TGTGCCAGCAGTGAATCGCAGGTGACCCTGGGCACTGAAGCTTTCTTT. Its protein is CASSESQVTLGTEAFF.